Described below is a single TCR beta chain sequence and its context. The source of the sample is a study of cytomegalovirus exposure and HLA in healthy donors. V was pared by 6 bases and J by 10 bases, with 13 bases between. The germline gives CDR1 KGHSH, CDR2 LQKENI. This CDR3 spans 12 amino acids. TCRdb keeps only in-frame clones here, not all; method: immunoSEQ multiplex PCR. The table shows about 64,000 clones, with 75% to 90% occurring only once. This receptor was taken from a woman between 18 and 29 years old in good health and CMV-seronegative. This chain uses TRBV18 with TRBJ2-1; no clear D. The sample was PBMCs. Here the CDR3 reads CASSWASPEQFF. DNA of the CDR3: TGTGCCAGCTCGTGGGCCTCCCCGGAGCAGTTCTTC.